This T cell receptor beta chain was retrieved from a study of cytomegalovirus exposure and HLA in healthy donors. Looking at the study overall: A subsequent analysis stated that the 120 or so validation repertoires were run on the same platform as the approximately 610 first-cohort repertoires.

Study results and limitations: In vitro testing confirmed a few CMV-associated chains as specific for CMV antigens. The study put around 180 TCR beta chains on its list as cytomegalovirus-associated.

Concerning this clone itself: Its specificity is not known.

Trimming removed 4 bases from V and 4 bases from J; junction bases left unmatched: 7. CDR1 MGHRA and CDR2 YSYEKL come from the germline V gene. This CDR3 is 15 amino acids long. Libraries were prepared by immunoSEQ multiplex PCR; TCRdb keeps only in-frame clonotypes and omits some of them. The repertoire consists of some 290,000 clones, with roughly 86% occurring once and the leading ten covering roughly 0.96%. This receptor was taken from a man aged 30 to 39 in good health and CMV-seronegative. Specimen: PBMCs. The chain combines TRBV4-1 with TRBJ2-3; 8 nucleotides line up with TRBD2. CDR3 in amino acids: CASSPLSREADTQYF. The CDR3 DNA reads TGCGCCAGCAGCCCCCTCTCGCGGGAGGCAGATACGCAGTATTTT.